The clone carrying this T cell receptor (beta chain) has just a few counts. What it binds is not known. Treatment indicated: oral pan-JAK inhibitor, 5-10 mg twice daily. cDNA serving as the sequencing template came from extracted, reverse transcribed RNA. TCRdb's copy holds only in-frame clones and misses some; the assay was immunoSEQ multiplex PCR. The repertoire includes approximately 210,000 clones, 66% of them detected once, and more than 1% sits in the top ten. This specimen belongs to a study of CD8+ T cells in alopecia areata. Study background: The duration of tofacitinib was 6 to 18 months, with 6 months off drug afterward. The investigators scored severity in treated patients by the percentage of affected scalp area.

Germline V gene sequence: CDR1 SGHTA, CDR2 FQGTGA. The CDR3 loop spans 15 amino acids. The J segment lost 6 bases and the V segment lost 4 bases, leaving 6 bases of the junction unmatched. Whole-study findings and limits: Because one nonresponder was included, the link of baseline CD8+ expansion to response is considered uncertain. Numerous expanded lesional clones remained in scalp and blood during tofacitinib.

The sample in question was CD4+ T cells sorted from blood, obtained at week 44, from a patient treated with tofacitinib. The rearrangement joins TRBV7-3 to TRBJ2-1; the match to TRBD1 covers 10 bases. The sequence was obtained from a human donor with alopecia areata. CDR3 sequence reads: CASSSGQGYGNEQFF. CDR3 coding DNA: TGTGCCAGCAGCTCGGGACAGGGGTATGGCAATGAGCAGTTCTTC.